This TCR beta chain was identified in a study of a mutant IDH1 vaccine in newly diagnosed glioma. Study-level background: Vaccine dosing followed radiotherapy by 4-6 weeks, or accompanied temozolomide cycles. Treated patients showed a male proportion of approximately 62%, a female proportion of roughly 38%, and a mean age of 40.4 years.

The time point: week 47, end of study. The study gave 300 ug of mutant IDH1 20-mer peptide per vaccine dose, with topical imiquimod. V gave up 2 bases and J gave up 2 bases; unmatched junction bases: 5. Germline V gene lookup returns CDR1 SQVTM and CDR2 ANQGSEA. The CDR3 totals 15 residues. TCRdb's table, derived via immunoSEQ multiplex PCR, lists solely in-frame clones and lacks some. This table holds 30,000 to 45,000 clones, roughly 82% found once. Concerning this clone itself: No antigen is known for it.

The input for sequencing was PBMCs, taken from a glioma patient whose treatment included an IDH1 peptide vaccine. The chain links TRBV29-1 to TRBJ2-7; 11 bases are a match to TRBD1. This receptor was obtained from a man in his forties or fifties with glioma. The chain's CDR3 is CSVELRDRGTYEQYF. The CDR3 bases are TGCAGCGTTGAACTCCGGGACAGGGGGACCTACGAGCAGTACTTC.